The T cell receptor beta chain under discussion was sequenced for a study of cytomegalovirus exposure and HLA in healthy donors. Study-level points and caveats: A highly shared variant cluster was judged a likely technical artifact. Previously analyzed data showed that most TCR beta V segments were productive at a frequency of about 87% or about 30%. The availability of immune exposure information extended only to CMV serostatus.

Remarks on this clone: Its antigen is undetermined.

These donors counted as nominally healthy when sampled, but unrecorded immune exposures were likely. It was with 60 Vbeta and 13 Jbeta primers that the PCR ran. Libraries were prepared by immunoSEQ multiplex PCR; TCRdb keeps only in-frame clonotypes and omits some of them. This repertoire comprises 45,000 to 60,000 clones; its ten largest clones make up 17%. V was trimmed by 0 bases and J by 7 bases, leaving 12 bases between them. Germline V CDR1 and CDR2: MGHRA, YSYEKL. The CDR3 is 15 amino acids. The rearrangement joins TRBV4-1 to TRBJ2-2, with a weak D call TRBD1 (5 bases). The sample consisted of PBMCs. The TCR sequence derives from a male donor in good health and CMV-seronegative. The CDR3 loop is CASSQDVRAGGELFF. In nucleotides, the CDR3 is TGCGCCAGCAGCCAAGATGTCAGGGCTGGCGGGGAGCTGTTTTTT.